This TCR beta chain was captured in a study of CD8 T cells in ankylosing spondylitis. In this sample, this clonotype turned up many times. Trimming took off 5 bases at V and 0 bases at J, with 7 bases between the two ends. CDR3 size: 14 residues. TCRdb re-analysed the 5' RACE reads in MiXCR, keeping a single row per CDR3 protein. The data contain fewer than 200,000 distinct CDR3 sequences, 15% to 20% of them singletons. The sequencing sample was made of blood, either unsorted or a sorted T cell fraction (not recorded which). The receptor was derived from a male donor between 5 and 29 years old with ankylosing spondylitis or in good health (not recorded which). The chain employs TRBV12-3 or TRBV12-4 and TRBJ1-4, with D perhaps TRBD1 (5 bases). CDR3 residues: CASSRTTTNEKLFF. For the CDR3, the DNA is TGTGCCAGCAGTAGGACAACAACTAATGAAAAACTGTTTTTT.